This entry describes one T cell receptor (beta chain). Antigen unknown. Trimming shortened V by 7 bases and J by 9 bases, and 13 bases separated the two germline ends. This CDR3 comprises 11 residues. Germline CDR1 is MNHNS and CDR2 is SASEGT. This sample was included in a study of cytomegalovirus exposure and HLA in healthy donors. Broader study findings: Rates of TCR association differed by HLA locus in a later analysis, with DRB1 highest and HLA-C lowest.

Primers included in the PCR were 60 Vbeta and 13 Jbeta primers. Using immunoSEQ multiplex PCR, the repertoire was profiled, and TCRdb retains in-frame clones only, with some absent. The sample records 150,000 to 200,000 clones, 75% to 85% being singletons. This receptor was identified in a girl between 2 and 10 years old in good health and CMV-seropositive. The V and J genes are TRBV6-1 and TRBJ2-7; the D gene is possibly TRBD2 (5 bases). The source material was PBMCs. The CDR3 sequence is CASNGPRGQYF. In DNA form, the CDR3 reads TGTGCCAGCAATGGCCCCCGGGGGCAGTACTTC.